The clone carrying this TCR beta chain was counted ten times or more. The sample belongs to a study of neurological immune-mediated disorders. Germline V CDR1 and CDR2: KGHSH, LQKENI. The CDR3 runs to 13 residues. V was clipped by 5 bases and J by 4 bases, with 11 bases between them. TCRdb called the 5' RACE reads again in MiXCR, with one record for every CDR3 protein. The sample has 93,000 or so distinct CDR3 sequences, 10% to 11% seen once. Time point noted: longitudinal time-point 3. The V gene is TRBV18, the J gene TRBJ1-1; possibly TRBD1 for D (6 bases). The source of this sequence is a female donor with HTLV-1-associated myelopathy (HAM/TSP). The specimen was PBMCs. CDR3: CASSTGGVTEAFF. The CDR3 coding sequence is TGTGCCAGCTCAACGGGGGGCGTCACTGAAGCTTTCTTT.